Only one count was recorded for the clone carrying this T cell receptor (beta chain). Its antigen is not identified. Germline CDR1 is SGHNT and CDR2 is YYREEE (reference sequence). V lost 4 bases and J lost 7, with 15 bases in between. This CDR3 comprises 15 residues. The record originates from a study of T cell responses to AZD1222 COVID-19 vaccine. Findings and caveats of the study: Most donors were white British, females outnumbered males, and clonal diversity was possibly underestimated. None of the repertoires were sampled until the peak T cell response had passed.

Only in-frame clones appear in the TCRdb table, and some are missing; sequencing was by immunoSEQ multiplex PCR. The data contain about 120,000 clones, around 86% of them seen just once; the ten biggest clones take up less than 3.5%. It was second doses at about 4 or about 12 weeks that were pooled. The material sequenced was peripheral blood, taken 28 days after the second AZD1222 dose. The chain links TRBV5-4 to TRBJ1-6, with a possible D match to TRBD1 (6 bases). The source of this sequence is an adult who received the AZD1222 COVID-19 vaccine. In DNA form, the CDR3 reads TGTGCCAGCAGCCACGCTTCGGACAGAAATTCACCCCTCCACTTT. It yields the protein CASSHASDRNSPLHF.